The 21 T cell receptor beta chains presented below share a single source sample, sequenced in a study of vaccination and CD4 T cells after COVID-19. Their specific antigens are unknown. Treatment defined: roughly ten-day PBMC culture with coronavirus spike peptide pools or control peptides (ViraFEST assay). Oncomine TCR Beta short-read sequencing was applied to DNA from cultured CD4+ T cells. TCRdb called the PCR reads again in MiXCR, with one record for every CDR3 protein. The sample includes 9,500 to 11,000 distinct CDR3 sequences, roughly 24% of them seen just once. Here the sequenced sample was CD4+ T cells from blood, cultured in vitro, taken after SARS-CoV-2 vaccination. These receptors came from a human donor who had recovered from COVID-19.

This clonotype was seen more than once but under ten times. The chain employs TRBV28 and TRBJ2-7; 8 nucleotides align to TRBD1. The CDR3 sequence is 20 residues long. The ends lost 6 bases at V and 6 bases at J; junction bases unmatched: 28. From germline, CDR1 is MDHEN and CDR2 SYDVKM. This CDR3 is CASSYGGWFSGTGHLREQYF. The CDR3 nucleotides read TGTGCCAGCAGCTACGGCGGGTGGTTCTCGGGGACAGGACATTTACGCGAGCAGTACTTC.

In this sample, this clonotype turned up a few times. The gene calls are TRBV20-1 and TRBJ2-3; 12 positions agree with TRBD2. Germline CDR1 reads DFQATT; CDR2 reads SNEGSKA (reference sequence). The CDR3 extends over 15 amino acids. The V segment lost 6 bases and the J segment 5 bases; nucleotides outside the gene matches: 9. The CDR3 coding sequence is TGCAGTGCAGTTCCTAGCGGGAGGGCCGGAGATACGCAGTATTTT. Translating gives CSAVPSGRAGDTQYF.

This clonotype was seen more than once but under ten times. This chain's CDR3 is CASSPGTSYGYTF. CDR3 bases: TGTGCCAGTAGTCCCGGGACAAGCTATGGCTACACCTTC. The chain combines TRBV19 with TRBJ1-2; the D gene is possibly TRBD1 (6 bases). There are 13 residues in the CDR3. The germline V gene encodes CDR1 LNHDA and CDR2 SQIVND (reference sequence). Trimming shortened V by 5 bases and J by 4 bases, and 11 bases separated the two germline ends.

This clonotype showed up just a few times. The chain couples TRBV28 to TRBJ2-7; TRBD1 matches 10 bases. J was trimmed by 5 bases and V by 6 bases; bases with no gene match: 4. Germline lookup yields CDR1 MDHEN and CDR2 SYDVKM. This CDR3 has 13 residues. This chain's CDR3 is CASRTGGNHEQYF. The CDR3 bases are TGTGCCAGCAGGACAGGGGGCAACCACGAGCAGTACTTC. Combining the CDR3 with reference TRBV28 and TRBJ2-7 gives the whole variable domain DVKVTQSSRYLVKRTGEKVFLECVQDMDHENMFWYRQDPGLGLRLIYFSYDVKMKEKGDIPEGYSVSREKKERFSLILESASTNQTSMYLCASRTGGNHEQYFGPGTRLTVT.

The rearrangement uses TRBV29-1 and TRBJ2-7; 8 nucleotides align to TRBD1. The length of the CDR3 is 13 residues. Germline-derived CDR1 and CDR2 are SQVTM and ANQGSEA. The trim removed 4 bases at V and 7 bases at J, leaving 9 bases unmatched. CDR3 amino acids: CSVGQGTLWEQYF. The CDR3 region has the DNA TGCAGCGTTGGACAGGGGACGCTTTGGGAGCAGTACTTC.

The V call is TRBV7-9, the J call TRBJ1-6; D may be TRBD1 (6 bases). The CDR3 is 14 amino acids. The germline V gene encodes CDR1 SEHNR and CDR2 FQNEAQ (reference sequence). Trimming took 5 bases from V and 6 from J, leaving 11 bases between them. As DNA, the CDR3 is TGTGCCAGCAGCCAGACAGGTCCTAATTCACCCCTCCACTTT. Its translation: CASSQTGPNSPLHF.

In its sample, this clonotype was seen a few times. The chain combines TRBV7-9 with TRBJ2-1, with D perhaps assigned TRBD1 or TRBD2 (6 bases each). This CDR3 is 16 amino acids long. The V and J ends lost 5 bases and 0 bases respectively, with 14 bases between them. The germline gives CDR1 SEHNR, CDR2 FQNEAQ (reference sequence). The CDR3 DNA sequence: TGTGCCAGCAGCCCAGAGGGGGGACCCTCCTACAATGAGCAGTTCTTC. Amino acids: CASSPEGGPSYNEQFF. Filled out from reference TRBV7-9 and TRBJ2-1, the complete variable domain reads DTGVSQNPRHKITKRGQNVTFRCDPISEHNRLYWYRQTLGQGPEFLTYFQNEAQLEKSRLLSDRFSAERPKGSFSTLEIQRTEQGDSAMYLCASSPEGGPSYNEQFFGPGTRLTVL.

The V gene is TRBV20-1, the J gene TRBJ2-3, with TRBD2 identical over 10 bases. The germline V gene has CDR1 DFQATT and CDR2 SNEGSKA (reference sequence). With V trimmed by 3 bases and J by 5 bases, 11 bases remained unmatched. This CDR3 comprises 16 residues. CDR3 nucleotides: TGCAGTGCTAGTCGGGTAGCGGGGGGCCGGAAAGATACGCAGTATTTT. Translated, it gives CSASRVAGGRKDTQYF.

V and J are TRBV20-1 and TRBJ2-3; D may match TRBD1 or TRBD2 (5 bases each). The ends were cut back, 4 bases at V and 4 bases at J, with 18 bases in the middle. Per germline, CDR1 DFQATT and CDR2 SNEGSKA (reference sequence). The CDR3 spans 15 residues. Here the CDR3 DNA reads TGCAGTGCTACACCCGGTAGGGGACGAGCAGATACGCAGTATTTT. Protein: CSATPGRGRADTQYF.

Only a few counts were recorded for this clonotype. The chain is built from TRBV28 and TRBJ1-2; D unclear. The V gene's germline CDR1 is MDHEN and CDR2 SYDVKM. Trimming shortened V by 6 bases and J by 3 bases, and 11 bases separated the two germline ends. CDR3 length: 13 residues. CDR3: CASRGSGYYGYTF. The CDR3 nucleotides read TGTGCCAGCAGGGGCAGTGGGTACTATGGCTACACCTTC.

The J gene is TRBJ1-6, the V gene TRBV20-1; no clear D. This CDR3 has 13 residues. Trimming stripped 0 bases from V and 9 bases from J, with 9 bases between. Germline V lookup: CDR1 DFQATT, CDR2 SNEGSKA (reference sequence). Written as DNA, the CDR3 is TGCAGTGCTAGAGATCCCCAAATTTCACCCCTCCACTTT. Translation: CSARDPQISPLHF.

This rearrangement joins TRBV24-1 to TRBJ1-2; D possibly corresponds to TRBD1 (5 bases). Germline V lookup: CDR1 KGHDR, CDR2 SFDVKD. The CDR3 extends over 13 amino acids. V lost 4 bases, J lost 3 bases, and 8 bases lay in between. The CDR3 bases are TGTGCCACCAGTGACGACAGTTACTATGGCTACACCTTC. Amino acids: CATSDDSYYGYTF.

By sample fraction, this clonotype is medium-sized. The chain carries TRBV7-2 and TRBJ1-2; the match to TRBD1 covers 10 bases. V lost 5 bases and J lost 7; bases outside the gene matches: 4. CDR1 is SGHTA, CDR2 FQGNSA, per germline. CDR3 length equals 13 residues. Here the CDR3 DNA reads TGTGCCAGCAGCCCAGGGACAGGGGTTGGCTACACCTTC. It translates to CASSPGTGVGYTF.

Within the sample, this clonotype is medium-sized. In DNA form, the CDR3 reads TGTGCCAGCAGTCCAAGTAGGGGTTGGCCCCAGCATTTT. This translates into CASSPSRGWPQHF. This chain joins TRBV28 and TRBJ1-5; TRBD1 is a possible D gene (5 bases). The germline V and J ends were trimmed by 5 bases and 9 bases, with 14 bases remaining between them. This CDR3 comprises 13 residues. Germline CDR1 MDHEN, CDR2 SYDVKM. Filled out from reference TRBV28 and TRBJ1-5, the complete variable domain reads DVKVTQSSRYLVKRTGEKVFLECVQDMDHENMFWYRQDPGLGLRLIYFSYDVKMKEKGDIPEGYSVSREKKERFSLILESASTNQTSMYLCASSPSRGWPQHFGDGTRLSIL.

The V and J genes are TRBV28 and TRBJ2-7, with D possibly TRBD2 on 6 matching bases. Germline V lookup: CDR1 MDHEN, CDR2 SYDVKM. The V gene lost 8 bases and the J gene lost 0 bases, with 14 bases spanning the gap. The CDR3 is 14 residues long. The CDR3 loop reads CASRMGGNSYEQYF. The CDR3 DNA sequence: TGTGCCAGCCGAATGGGGGGAAACTCCTACGAGCAGTACTTC.

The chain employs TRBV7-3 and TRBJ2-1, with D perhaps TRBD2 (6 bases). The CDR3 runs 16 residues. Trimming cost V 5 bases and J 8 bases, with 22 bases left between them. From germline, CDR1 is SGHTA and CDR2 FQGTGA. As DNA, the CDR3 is TGTGCCAGCAGCCCCCATCTAGCGCGGAGCCGGGATGAGCAGTTCTTC. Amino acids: CASSPHLARSRDEQFF. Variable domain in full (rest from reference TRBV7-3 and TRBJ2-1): GAGVSQTPSNKVTEKGKYVELRCDPISGHTALYWYRQSLGQGPEFLIYFQGTGAADDSGLPNDRFFAVRPEGSVSTLKIQRTERGDSAVYLCASSPHLARSRDEQFFGPGTRLTVL.

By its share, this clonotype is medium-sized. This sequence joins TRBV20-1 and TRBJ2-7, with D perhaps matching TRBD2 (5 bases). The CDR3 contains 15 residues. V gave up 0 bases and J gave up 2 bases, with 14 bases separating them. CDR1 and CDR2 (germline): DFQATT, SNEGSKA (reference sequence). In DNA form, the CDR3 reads TGCAGTGCTAGAGATCTTGACCTCGGGACCTACGAGCAGTACTTC. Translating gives CSARDLDLGTYEQYF.

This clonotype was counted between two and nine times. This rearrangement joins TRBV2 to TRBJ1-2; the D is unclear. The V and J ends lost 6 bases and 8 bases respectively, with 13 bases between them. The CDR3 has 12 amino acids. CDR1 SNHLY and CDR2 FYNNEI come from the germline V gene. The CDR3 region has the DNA TGTGCCAGCAGGGCTGACACGTCCGGCTACACCTTC. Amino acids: CASRADTSGYTF. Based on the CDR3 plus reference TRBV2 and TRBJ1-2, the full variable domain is EPEVTQTPSHQVTQMGQEVILRCVPISNHLYFYWYRQILGQKVEFLVSFYNNEISEKSEIFDDQFSVERPDGSNFTLKIRSTKLEDSAMYFCASRADTSGYTFGSGTRLTVV.

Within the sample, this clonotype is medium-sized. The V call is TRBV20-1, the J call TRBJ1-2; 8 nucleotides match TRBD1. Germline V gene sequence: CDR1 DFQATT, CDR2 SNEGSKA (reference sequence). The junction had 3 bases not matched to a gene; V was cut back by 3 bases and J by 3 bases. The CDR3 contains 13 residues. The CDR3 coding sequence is TGCAGTGCTAGGACAGGGGTTGACTATGGCTACACCTTC. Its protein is CSARTGVDYGYTF.

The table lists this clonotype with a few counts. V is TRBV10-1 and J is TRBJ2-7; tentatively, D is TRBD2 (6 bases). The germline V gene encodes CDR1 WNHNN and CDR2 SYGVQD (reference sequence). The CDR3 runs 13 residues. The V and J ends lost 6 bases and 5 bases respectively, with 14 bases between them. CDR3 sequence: CASSPGVSNEQYF. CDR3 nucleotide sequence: TGCGCCAGCAGCCCGGGAGTTTCCAACGAGCAGTACTTC.

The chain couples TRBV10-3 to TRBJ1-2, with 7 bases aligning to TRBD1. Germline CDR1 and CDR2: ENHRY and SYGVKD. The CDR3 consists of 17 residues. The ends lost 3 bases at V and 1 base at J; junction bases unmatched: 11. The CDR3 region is CAISDADRYSVNYGYTF. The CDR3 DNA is TGTGCCATCAGTGATGCGGACAGGTACTCAGTTAACTATGGCTACACCTTC.